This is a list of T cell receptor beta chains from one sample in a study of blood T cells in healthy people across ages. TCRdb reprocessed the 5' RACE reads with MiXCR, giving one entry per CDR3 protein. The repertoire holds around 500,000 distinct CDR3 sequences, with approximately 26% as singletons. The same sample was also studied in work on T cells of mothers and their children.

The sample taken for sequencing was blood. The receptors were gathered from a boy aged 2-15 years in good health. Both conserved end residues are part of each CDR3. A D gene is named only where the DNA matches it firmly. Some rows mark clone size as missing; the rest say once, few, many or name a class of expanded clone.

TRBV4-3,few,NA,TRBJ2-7,TGCGCCAGCAGCCAGCAGACGGACTCCTACGAGCAGTACTTC,CASSQQTDSYEQYF
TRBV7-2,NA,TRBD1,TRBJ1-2,TGTGCCAGCAGCTTGCCCTTAGGGACAGCTTATGGCTACACCTTC,CASSLPLGTAYGYTF
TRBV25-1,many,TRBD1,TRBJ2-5,TGTGCCAGCCTAGGACAGGGAGAGACCCAGTACTTC,CASLGQGETQYF
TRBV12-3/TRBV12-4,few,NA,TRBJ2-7,TGTGCCAGCAGATACAATCCGGGACTGTCGAGCCCGCAGTACTTC,CASRYNPGLSSPQYF
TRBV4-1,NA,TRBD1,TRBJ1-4,TGCGCCAGCAGCCAAGATTGGCAGGGGGGAAGTGAAAAACTGTTTTTT,CASSQDWQGGSEKLFF
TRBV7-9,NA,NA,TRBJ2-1,TGTGCCAGCAGCCAACAGGGACTATACAATGAGCAGTTCTTC,CASSQQGLYNEQFF
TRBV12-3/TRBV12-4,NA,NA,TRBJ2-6,TGTGCCAGCAGAAACTCTGGGGCCAACGTCCTGACTTTC,CASRNSGANVLTF
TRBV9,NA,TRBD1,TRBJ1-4,TGTGCCAGCAGCGTCGATCCCGGGACAGGTGGCCTTCTCACAACTAATGAAAAACTGTTTTTT,CASSVDPGTGGLLTTNEKLFF
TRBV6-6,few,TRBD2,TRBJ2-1,TGTGCCAGCAGCCTCCGGACTAGCGGGGGGTACAATGAGCAGTTCTTC,CASSLRTSGGYNEQFF
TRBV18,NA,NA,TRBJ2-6,TGTGCCAGCTCACCAAGGTCGGGGTCCTCTGGGGCCAACGTCCTGACTTTC,CASSPRSGSSGANVLTF
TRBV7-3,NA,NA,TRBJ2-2,TGTGCCAGCAGCTTACCCGGGACTACCGGGGAGCTGTTTTTT,CASSLPGTTGELFF
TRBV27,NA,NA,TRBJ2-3,TGTGCCAGCAGTGTCAGGGGAAAAGATACGCAGTATTTT,CASSVRGKDTQYF
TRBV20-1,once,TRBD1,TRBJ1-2,TGCAGTGCTAGAGATCAGAGGGGGACAGGGGCAGGCTATGGCTACACCTTC,CSARDQRGTGAGYGYTF
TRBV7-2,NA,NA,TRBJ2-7,TGTGCCAGCAGTCCTCCGCCAACATGTCCCAACGAGCAGTACTTC,CASSPPPTCPNEQYF
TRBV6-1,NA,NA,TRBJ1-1,TGTGCCAGTGGAAGGCAGGGTGAAGCTTTCTTT,CASGRQGEAFF
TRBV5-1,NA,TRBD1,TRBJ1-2,TGCGCCAGCAGCGCCGGGACAGGACAGTCGGGCTACACCTTC,CASSAGTGQSGYTF
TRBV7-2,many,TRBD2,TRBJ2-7,TGTGCCAGCAGCTTGGGAGGGCTAAAGGAGCAGTACTTC,CASSLGGLKEQYF
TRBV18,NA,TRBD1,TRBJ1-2,TGTGCCAGCTCAGCGGAAACAGGGGGGGCCACCAGCTACACCTTC,CASSAETGGATSYTF
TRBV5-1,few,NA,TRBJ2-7,TGCGCCAGCAGCTTCAGGAGGTCGACCTACGAGCAGTACTTC,CASSFRRSTYEQYF
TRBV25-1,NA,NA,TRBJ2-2,TGTGCCAGCAGTGGACTACCCACAGGCGCCGGGGAGCTGTTTTTT,CASSGLPTGAGELFF
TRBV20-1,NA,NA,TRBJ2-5,TGCAGTGCTAGAGCGGAAGAGACCCAGTACTTC,CSARAEETQYF
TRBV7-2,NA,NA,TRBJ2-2,TGTGCCAGCTTTTCGGGGGAAAACACCGGGGAGCTGTTTTTT,CASFSGENTGELFF
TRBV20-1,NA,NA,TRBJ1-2,TGCAGTGCCCCTAAGGGTGGCAGTGGCTACACCTTC,CSAPKGGSGYTF